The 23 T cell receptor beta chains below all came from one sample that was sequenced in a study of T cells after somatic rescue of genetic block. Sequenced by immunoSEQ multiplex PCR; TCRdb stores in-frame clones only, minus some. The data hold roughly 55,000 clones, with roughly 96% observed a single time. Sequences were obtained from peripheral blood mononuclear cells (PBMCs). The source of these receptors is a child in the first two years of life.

The CDR3 sequence: CASSLGEGLNEQFF. The DNA for the CDR3 is TGTGCCAGCAGCTTAGGGGAGGGCCTCAATGAGCAGTTCTTC. The rearrangement joins TRBV11-2 to TRBJ2-1, with 7 bases identical to TRBD2. CDR1 is SGHAT, CDR2 FQNNGV, per germline. Unmatched junction bases numbered 3, after V lost 1 base and J lost 6 bases. The CDR3 sequence is 14 residues long.

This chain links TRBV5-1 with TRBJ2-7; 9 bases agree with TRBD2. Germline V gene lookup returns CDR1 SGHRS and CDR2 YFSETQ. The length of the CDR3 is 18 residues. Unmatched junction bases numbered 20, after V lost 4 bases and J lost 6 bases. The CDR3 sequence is CASSRVPAGGRAVSEQYF. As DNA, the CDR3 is TGCGCCAGCAGCCGCGTCCCGGCCGGCGGGAGGGCCGTGAGCGAGCAGTACTTC.

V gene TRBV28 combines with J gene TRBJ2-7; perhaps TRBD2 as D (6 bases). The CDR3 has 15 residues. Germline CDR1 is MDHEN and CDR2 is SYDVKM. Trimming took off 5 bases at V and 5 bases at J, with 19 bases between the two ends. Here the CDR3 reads CASSIPGGRIHEQYF. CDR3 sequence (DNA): TGTGCCAGCAGTATCCCCGGAGGGAGAATCCACGAGCAGTACTTC. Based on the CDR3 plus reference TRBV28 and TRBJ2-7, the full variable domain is DVKVTQSSRYLVKRTGEKVFLECVQDMDHENMFWYRQDPGLGLRLIYFSYDVKMKEKGDIPEGYSVSREKKERFSLILESASTNQTSMYLCASSIPGGRIHEQYFGPGTRLTVT.

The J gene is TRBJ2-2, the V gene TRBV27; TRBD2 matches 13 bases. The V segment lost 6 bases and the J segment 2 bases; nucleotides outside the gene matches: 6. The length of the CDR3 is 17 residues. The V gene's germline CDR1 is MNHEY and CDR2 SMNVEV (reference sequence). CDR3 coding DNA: TGTGCCAGCAGGGATACTAGCGGGAGGGGCAACACCGGGGAGCTGTTTTTT. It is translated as CASRDTSGRGNTGELFF.

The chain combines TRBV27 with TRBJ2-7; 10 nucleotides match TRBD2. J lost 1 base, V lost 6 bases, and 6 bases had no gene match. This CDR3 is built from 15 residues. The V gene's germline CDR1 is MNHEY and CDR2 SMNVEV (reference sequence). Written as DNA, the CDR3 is TGTGCCAGCAGGTATAAGCGGGAGGGTTCCTACGAGCAGTACTTC. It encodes CASRYKREGSYEQYF.

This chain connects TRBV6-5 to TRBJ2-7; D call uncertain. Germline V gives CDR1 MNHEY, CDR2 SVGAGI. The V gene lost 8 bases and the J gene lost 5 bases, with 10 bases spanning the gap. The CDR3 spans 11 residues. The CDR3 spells CASSSADEQYF. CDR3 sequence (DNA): TGTGCCAGCTCGAGTGCGGACGAGCAGTACTTC.

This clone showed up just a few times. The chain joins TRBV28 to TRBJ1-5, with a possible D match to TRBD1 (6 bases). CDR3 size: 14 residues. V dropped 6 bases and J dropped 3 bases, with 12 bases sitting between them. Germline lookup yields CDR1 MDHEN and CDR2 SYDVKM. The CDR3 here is CASSPPGHNQPQHF. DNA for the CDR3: TGTGCCAGCAGCCCTCCGGGACACAATCAGCCCCAGCATTTT. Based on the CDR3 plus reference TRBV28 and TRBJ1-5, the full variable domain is DVKVTQSSRYLVKRTGEKVFLECVQDMDHENMFWYRQDPGLGLRLIYFSYDVKMKEKGDIPEGYSVSREKKERFSLILESASTNQTSMYLCASSPPGHNQPQHFGDGTRLSIL.

The DNA of the CDR3 is TGTGCCAGCAGTTACGGGGGGCCGGGAAACACCATATATTTT. It yields the protein CASSYGGPGNTIYF. The chain has TRBV6-5 and TRBJ1-3; perhaps TRBD1 as D (6 bases). Trimming shortened V by 2 bases and J by 4 bases, and 9 bases separated the two germline ends. The CDR3 is 14 amino acids. Germline lookup yields CDR1 MNHEY and CDR2 SVGAGI.

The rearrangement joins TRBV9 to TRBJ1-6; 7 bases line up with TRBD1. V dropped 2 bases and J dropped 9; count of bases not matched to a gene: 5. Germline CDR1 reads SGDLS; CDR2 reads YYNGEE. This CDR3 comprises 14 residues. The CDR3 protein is CASSVTGDGSPLHF. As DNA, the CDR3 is TGTGCCAGCAGCGTCACAGGGGACGGTTCACCCCTCCACTTT.

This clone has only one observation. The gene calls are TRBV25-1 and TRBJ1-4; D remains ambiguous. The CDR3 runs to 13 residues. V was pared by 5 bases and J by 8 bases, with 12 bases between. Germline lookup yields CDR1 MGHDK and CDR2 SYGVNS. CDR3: CASSRSGSEKLFF. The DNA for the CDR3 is TGTGCCAGCAGTCGATCTGGGAGCGAAAAACTGTTTTTT.

For the CDR3, the DNA is TGTGCCAGCAGTGAGGTAGCGGGAAACCAAGAGACCCAGTACTTC. Translating it yields CASSEVAGNQETQYF. The chain couples TRBV25-1 to TRBJ2-5; 8 bases are shared with TRBD2. J gave up 0 bases and V 3 bases, and 3 bases lay outside the gene matches. This CDR3 contains 15 residues. The germline V gene has CDR1 MGHDK and CDR2 SYGVNS.

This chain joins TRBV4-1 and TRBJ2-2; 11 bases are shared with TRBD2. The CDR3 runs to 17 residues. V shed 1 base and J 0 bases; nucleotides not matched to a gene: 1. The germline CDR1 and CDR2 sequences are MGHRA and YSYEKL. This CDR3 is CASSQVSGRANTGELFF. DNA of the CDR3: TGCGCCAGCAGCCAAGTTAGCGGGAGGGCGAACACCGGGGAGCTGTTTTTT.

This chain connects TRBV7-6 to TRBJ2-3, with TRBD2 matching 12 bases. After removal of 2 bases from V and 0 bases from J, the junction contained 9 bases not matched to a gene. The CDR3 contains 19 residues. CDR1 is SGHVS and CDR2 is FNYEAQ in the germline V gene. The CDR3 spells CASSLFSGTSGRSTDTQYF. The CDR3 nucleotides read TGTGCCAGCAGCTTATTCTCCGGGACTAGCGGGCGTAGCACAGATACGCAGTATTTT.

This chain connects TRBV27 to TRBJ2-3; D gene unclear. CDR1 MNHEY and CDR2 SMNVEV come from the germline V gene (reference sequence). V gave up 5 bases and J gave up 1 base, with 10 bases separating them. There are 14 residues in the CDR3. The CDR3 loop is CASSIERRTDTQYF. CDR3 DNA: TGTGCCAGCAGTATCGAGCGTCGCACAGATACGCAGTATTTT.

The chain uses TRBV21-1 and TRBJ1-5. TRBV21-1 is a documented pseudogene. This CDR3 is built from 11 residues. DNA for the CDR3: TGTGCCAGCAGCAAAGCGGAACCCCAGCATTTT. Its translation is CASSKAEPQHF.

CDR3 region: CASSIHSSYEQYF. CDR3 DNA: TGTGCCAGTAGTATCCACAGCTCCTACGAGCAGTACTTC. The J gene is TRBJ2-7, the V gene TRBV19; D unclear. Deletions cut 3 bases from V and 0 bases from J, with 6 bases between. This CDR3 is 13 amino acids long. Germline V gives CDR1 LNHDA, CDR2 SQIVND (reference sequence).

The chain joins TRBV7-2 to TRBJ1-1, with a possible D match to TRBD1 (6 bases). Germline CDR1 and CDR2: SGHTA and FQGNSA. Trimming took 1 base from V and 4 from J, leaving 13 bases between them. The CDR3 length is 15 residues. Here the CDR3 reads CASSLEPGVVTEAFF. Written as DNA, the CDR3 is TGTGCCAGCAGCTTAGAACCAGGGGTTGTCACTGAAGCTTTCTTT.

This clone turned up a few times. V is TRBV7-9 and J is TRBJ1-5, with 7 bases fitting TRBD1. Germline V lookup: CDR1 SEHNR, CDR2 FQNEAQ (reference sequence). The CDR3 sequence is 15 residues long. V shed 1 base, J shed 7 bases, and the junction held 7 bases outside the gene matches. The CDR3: CASSLEGGYGQPQHF. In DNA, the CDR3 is TGTGCCAGCAGCTTAGAAGGGGGCTATGGACAGCCCCAGCATTTT.

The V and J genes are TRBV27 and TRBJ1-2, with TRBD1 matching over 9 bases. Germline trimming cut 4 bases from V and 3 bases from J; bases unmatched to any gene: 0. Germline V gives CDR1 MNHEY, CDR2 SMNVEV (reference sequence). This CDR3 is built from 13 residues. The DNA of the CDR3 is TGTGCCAGCAGTTGGGACAGGGACTATGGCTACACCTTC. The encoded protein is CASSWDRDYGYTF.

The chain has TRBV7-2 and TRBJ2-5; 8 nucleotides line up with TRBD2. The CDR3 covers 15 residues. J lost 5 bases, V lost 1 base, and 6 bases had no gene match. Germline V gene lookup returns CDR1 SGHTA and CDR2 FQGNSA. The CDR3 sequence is CASSLEGGRRETQYF. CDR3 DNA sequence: TGTGCCAGCAGCTTAGAAGGCGGGAGGAGGGAGACCCAGTACTTC.

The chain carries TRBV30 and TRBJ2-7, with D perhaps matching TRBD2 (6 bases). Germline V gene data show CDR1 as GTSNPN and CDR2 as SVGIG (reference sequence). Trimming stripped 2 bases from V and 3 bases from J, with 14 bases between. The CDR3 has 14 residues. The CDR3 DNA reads TGTGCCTGGAGTAAGAGCGGGCGAAGCTACGAGCAGTACTTC. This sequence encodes CAWSKSGRSYEQYF.

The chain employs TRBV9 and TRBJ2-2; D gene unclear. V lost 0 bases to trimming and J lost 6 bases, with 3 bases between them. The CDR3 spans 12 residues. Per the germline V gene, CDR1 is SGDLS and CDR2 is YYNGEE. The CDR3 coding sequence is TGTGCCAGCAGCGTAGAGCCCGGGGAGCTGTTTTTT. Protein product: CASSVEPGELFF.

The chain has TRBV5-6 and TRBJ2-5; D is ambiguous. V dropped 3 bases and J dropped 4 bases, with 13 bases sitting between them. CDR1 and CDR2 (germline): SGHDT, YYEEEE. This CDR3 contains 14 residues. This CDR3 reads CASSSYMALETQYF. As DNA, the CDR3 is TGTGCCAGCAGCTCCTACATGGCCTTAGAGACCCAGTACTTC.